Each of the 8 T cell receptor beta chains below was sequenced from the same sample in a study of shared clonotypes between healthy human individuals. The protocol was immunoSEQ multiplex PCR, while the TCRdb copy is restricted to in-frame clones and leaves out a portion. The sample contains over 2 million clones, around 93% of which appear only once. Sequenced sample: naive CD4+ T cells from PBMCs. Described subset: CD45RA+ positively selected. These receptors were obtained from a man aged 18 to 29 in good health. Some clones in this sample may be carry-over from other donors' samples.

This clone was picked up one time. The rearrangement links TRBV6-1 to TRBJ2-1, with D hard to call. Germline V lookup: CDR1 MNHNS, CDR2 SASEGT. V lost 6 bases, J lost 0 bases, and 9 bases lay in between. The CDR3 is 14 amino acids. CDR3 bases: TGTGCCAGCAGACTCGGTGCCTCCTACAATGAGCAGTTCTTC. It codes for CASRLGASYNEQFF.

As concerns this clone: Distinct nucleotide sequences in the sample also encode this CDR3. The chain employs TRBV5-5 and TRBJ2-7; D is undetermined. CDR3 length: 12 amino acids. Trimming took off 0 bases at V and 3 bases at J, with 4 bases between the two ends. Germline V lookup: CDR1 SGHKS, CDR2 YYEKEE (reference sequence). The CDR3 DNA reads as TGTGCCAGCAGCTTGGGGGTCTACGAGCAGTACTTC. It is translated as CASSLGVYEQYF.

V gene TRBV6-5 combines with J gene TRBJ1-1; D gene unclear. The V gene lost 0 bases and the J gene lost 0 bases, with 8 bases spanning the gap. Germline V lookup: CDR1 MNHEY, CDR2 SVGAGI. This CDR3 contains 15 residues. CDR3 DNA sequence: TGTGCCAGCAGTTACTCGTTGGGGTTGAACACTGAAGCTTTCTTT. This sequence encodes CASSYSLGLNTEAFF.

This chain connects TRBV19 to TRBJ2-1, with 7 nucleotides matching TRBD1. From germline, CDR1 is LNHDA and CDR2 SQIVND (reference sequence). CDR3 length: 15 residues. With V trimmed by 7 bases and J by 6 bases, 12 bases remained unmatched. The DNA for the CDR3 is TGTGCCAGTAATCTAGGGGGACAGACCCCCAATGAGCAGTTCTTC. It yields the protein CASNLGGQTPNEQFF.

CDR3 bases: TGCGCCAGCAGCCCTTTACGAAGCGGGCCGAACACCGGGGAGCTGTTTTTT. This encodes CASSPLRSGPNTGELFF. The gene calls are TRBV4-3 and TRBJ2-2; D is perhaps TRBD2 (6 bases). Germline CDR1 is LGHNA and CDR2 is YSLEER. The CDR3 sequence is 17 residues long. V shed 4 bases and J shed 0 bases, with 15 bases lying between them.

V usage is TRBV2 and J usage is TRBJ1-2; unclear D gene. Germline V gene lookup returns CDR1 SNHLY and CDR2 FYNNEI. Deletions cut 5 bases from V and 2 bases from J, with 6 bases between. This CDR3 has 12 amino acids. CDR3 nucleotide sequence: TGTGCCAGCAGTCGCGGGAACTATGGCTACACCTTC. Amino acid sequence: CASSRGNYGYTF.

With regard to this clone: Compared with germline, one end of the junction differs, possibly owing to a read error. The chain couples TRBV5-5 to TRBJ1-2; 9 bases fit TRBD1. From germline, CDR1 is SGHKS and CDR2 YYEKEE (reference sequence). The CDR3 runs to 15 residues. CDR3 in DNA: TGTGTCAGCAGCTTTGGGACAGGGCCTAACTATGGCTACACCTTC. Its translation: CVSSFGTGPNYGYTF.

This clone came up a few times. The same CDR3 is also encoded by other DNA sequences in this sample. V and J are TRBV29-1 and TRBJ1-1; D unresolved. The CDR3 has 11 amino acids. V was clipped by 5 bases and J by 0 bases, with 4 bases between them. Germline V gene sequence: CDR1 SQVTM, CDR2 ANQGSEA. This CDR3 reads CSVRLNTEAFF. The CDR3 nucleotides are TGCAGCGTTCGATTGAACACTGAAGCTTTCTTT.